One and the same sample provided the 3 T cell receptor beta chains below, sequenced in a study of cytomegalovirus exposure and HLA in healthy donors. The PCR employed 60 Vbeta primers together with 13 Jbeta primers. Assay: immunoSEQ multiplex PCR; the TCRdb copy retains only in-frame clones and omits some. The sample carries approximately 150,000 clones, approximately 80% recorded once. Source material: PBMCs. These receptors were taken from a woman in her 50s in good health and CMV-seronegative.

The chain carries TRBV28 and TRBJ2-3; maybe TRBD1 (5 bases). The V end lost 5 bases, the J end lost 1 base, and 13 bases lay between the germline ends. This CDR3 contains 15 residues. CDR1 and CDR2 from the germline V gene are MDHEN and SYDVKM. CDR3 sequence reads: CASSQTGDRTDTQYF. The CDR3, as DNA: TGTGCCAGCAGTCAAACAGGAGACCGCACAGATACGCAGTATTTT.

This sequence joins TRBV28 and TRBJ2-1; 9 bases line up with TRBD2. Germline CDR1 MDHEN, CDR2 SYDVKM. V shed 5 bases, J shed 0 bases, and the junction held 5 bases outside the gene matches. The CDR3 loop spans 16 amino acids. CDR3 coding DNA: TGTGCCAGCAGTCCCCCTAGCGGGATCTCCTACAATGAGCAGTTCTTC. Protein sequence: CASSPPSGISYNEQFF.

The chain has TRBV7-2 and TRBJ2-7; 9 bases fit TRBD2. Germline-derived CDR1 and CDR2 are SGHTA and FQGNSA. This CDR3 is built from 15 residues. The J segment lost 3 bases and the V segment lost 5 bases, leaving 8 bases of the junction unmatched. As DNA, the CDR3 is TGTGCCAGCAGCCGTGAGACTAGCGGCGACTACGAGCAGTACTTC. Its translation is CASSRETSGDYEQYF.